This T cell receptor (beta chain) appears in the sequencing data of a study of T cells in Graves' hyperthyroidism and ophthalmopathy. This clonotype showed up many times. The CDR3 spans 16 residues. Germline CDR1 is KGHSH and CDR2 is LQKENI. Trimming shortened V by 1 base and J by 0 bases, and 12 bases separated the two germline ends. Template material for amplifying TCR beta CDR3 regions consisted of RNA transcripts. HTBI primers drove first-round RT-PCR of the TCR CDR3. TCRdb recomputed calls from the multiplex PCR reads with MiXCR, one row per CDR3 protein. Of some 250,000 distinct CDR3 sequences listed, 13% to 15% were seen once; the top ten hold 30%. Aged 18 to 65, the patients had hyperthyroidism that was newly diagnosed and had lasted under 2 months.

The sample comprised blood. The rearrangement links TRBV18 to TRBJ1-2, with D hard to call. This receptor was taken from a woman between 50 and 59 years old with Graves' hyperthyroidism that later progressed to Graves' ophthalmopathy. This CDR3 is CASSPRADSSNYGYTF. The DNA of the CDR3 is TGTGCCAGCTCACCACGGGCAGATAGTTCTAACTATGGCTACACCTTC.